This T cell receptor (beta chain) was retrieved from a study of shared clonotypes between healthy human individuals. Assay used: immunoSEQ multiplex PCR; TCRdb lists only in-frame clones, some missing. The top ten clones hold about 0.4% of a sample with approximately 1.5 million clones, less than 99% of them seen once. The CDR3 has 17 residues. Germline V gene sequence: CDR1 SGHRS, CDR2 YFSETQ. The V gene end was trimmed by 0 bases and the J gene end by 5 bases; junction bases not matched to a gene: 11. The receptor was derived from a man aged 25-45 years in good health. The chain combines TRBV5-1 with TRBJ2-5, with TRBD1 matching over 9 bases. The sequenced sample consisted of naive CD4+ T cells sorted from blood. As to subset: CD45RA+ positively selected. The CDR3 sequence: CASSLAGGGQGWETQYF. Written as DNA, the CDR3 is TGCGCCAGCAGCTTGGCAGGTGGGGGACAGGGATGGGAGACCCAGTACTTC.